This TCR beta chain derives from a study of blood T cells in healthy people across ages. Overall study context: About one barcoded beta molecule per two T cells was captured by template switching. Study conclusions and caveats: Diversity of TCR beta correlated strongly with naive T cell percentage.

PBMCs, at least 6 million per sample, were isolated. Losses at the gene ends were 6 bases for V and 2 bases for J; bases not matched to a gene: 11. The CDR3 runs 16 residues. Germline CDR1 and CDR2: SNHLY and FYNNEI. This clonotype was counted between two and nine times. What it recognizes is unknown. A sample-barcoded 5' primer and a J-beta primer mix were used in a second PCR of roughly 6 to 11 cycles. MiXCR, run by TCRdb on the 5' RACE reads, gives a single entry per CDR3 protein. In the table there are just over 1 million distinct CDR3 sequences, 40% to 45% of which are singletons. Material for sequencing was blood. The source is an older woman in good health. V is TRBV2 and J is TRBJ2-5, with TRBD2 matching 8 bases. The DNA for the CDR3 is TGTGCCAGCAGCCGGACTAGCCTGCTGATGCAAGAGACCCAGTACTTC. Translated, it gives CASSRTSLLMQETQYF.